The 16 T cell receptor beta chains listed next were all sequenced from one sample in a study of T cells in Graves' hyperthyroidism and ophthalmopathy. From RNA transcripts, TCR beta CDR3 regions were amplified. Using the HTBI primer set, a first-round RT-PCR was run on the TCR CDR3. TCRdb recomputed calls from the multiplex PCR reads with MiXCR, one row per CDR3 protein. Of 300,000 to 450,000 distinct CDR3 sequences detected, about 13% appear once; the ten largest clones hold around 20%. The specimen was blood. The receptors come from a man between 25 and 39 years old with Graves' hyperthyroidism that later progressed to Graves' ophthalmopathy.

This clonotype was recorded at least ten times. The chain couples TRBV5-1 to TRBJ1-4, with a tentative D call TRBD1 (6 bases). Trimming pared 3 bases from V and 7 bases from J, leaving 7 bases between. Germline V gene lookup returns CDR1 SGHRS and CDR2 YFSETQ. This CDR3 is built from 12 residues. CDR3 protein: CASSWDTEKLFF. CDR3 coding DNA: TGCGCCAGCAGCTGGGACACTGAAAAACTGTTTTTT.

The chain carries TRBV9 and TRBJ2-3, with TRBD2 matching over 7 bases. The junction had 12 bases not matched to a gene; V was cut back by 0 bases and J by 2 bases. Germline CDR1 reads SGDLS; CDR2 reads YYNGEE. The CDR3 has 18 residues. CDR3 coding DNA: TGTGCCAGCAGCGTAGCTACGGTGGCTAGCGGACCCACAGATACGCAGTATTTT. Translation gives CASSVATVASGPTDTQYF.

Points on this clonotype: A much larger clone differs by one base, so this may be a read error. This chain joins TRBV20-1 and TRBJ2-1; 12 bases match TRBD2. The better agreement between TRBJ2-7 and the DNA end casts doubt on the J call. CDR1 and CDR2 (germline): DFQATT, SNEGSKA (reference sequence). The CDR3 is made up of 18 amino acids. CDR3 amino acids: CSTPPGLAGVSGNNEQYF. The CDR3 nucleotides are TGCAGTACACCTCCGGGACTAGCGGGTGTCTCCGGTAACAATGAGCAGTACTTC.

The sample holds many counts of this clonotype. The V call is TRBV10-3, the J call TRBJ1-4; 7 bases are a match to TRBD1. CDR1 is ENHRY and CDR2 is SYGVKD in the germline V gene. The V and J ends lost 0 bases and 11 bases, in that order; junction bases with no gene match: 9. The CDR3 consists of 15 residues. The CDR3 sequence is CAISESSGTVAKLFF. The CDR3 DNA reads as TGTGCCATCAGTGAGTCGTCCGGGACAGTGGCCAAACTGTTTTTT.

The rearrangement joins TRBV3-1 to TRBJ1-4; possibly TRBD1 for D (6 bases). The CDR3 length is 15 residues. Per the germline V gene, CDR1 is LGHDT and CDR2 is YNNKEL (reference sequence). The ends were cut back, 1 base at V and 8 bases at J, with 14 bases in the middle. As DNA, the CDR3 is TGTGCCAGCAGCCAAGCGTACAGGGTGGACGAAAAACTGTTTTTT. Amino acid sequence: CASSQAYRVDEKLFF. Together with reference TRBV3-1 and TRBJ1-4, the CDR3 gives the full variable domain: DTAVSQTPKYLVTQMGNDKSIKCEQNLGHDTMYWYKQDSKKFLKIMFSYNNKELIINETVPNRFSPKSPDKAHLNLHINSLELGDSAVYFCASSQAYRVDEKLFFGSGTQLSVL.

The rearrangement joins TRBV18 to TRBJ1-5, with D possibly TRBD1 on 6 matching bases. Trimming stripped 3 bases from V and 1 base from J, with 13 bases between. CDR1 KGHSH and CDR2 LQKENI come from the germline V gene. The CDR3 covers 16 residues. CDR3 region: CASSPTRTASNQPQHF. In DNA form, the CDR3 reads TGTGCCAGCTCACCTACCCGGACAGCGAGCAATCAGCCCCAGCATTTT.

The chain has TRBV28 and TRBJ2-7; 8 positions match TRBD1. Germline V gene lookup returns CDR1 MDHEN and CDR2 SYDVKM. This CDR3 is 14 amino acids long. J lost 5 bases, V lost 4 bases, and 7 bases had no gene match. Here the CDR3 DNA reads TGTGCCAGCAGTTCCAGGGGGCGCATCAACGAGCAGTACTTC. It codes for CASSSRGRINEQYF. Using reference TRBV28 and TRBJ2-7 for the parts outside the CDR3, the full variable domain is DVKVTQSSRYLVKRTGEKVFLECVQDMDHENMFWYRQDPGLGLRLIYFSYDVKMKEKGDIPEGYSVSREKKERFSLILESASTNQTSMYLCASSSRGRINEQYFGPGTRLTVT.

This clonotype was seen many times. The genes are TRBV6-1 and TRBJ2-1; no clear D gene. The CDR3 covers 14 residues. Germline lookup yields CDR1 MNHNS and CDR2 SASEGT. V was pared by 3 bases and J by 5 bases, with 11 bases between. The CDR3 sequence is CASSDGSWDNEQFF. CDR3 DNA: TGTGCCAGCAGTGATGGCAGTTGGGACAATGAGCAGTTCTTC.

This clonotype has just a few counts. The CDR3 nucleotides are TGTGCCACCCGTAGCGGGGGGGCACCCGGGGAGCTGTTTTTT. It specifies CATRSGGAPGELFF. This chain connects TRBV28 to TRBJ2-2, with TRBD2 matching over 11 bases. Germline CDR1 is MDHEN and CDR2 is SYDVKM. The CDR3 runs 14 residues. J was trimmed by 6 bases and V by 10 bases; bases with no gene match: 7.

In this sample, this clonotype turned up many times. The V gene is TRBV27, the J gene TRBJ1-5, with D possibly being TRBD1 (6 bases). There are 16 residues in the CDR3. V lost 2 bases and J lost 2, with 13 bases in between. Germline assignment: CDR1 MNHEY and CDR2 SMNVEV (reference sequence). For the CDR3, the DNA is TGTGCCAGCAGTTTACGGGGGCTTAGTGGCAATCAGCCCCAGCATTTT. Protein: CASSLRGLSGNQPQHF.

The CDR3 region is CASSSRTGDEQYF. Here the CDR3 DNA reads TGTGCCAGCAGTTCCCGGACAGGGGACGAGCAGTACTTC. V and J are TRBV12-3 or TRBV12-4 and TRBJ2-7, with 9 bases matching TRBD1. This CDR3 has 13 residues. The ends lost 4 bases at V and 5 bases at J; junction bases unmatched: 3.

Regarding this clonotype: A single base separates this from a much larger clone, so it may be a read error. Since no conserved phenylalanine or tryptophan closes the CDR3, a read error is the likely cause. The rearrangement uses TRBV11-1 and TRBJ2-2, with D possibly TRBD2 on 5 matching bases. Between the trimmed V and J ends, which lost 5 bases and 2 bases, there was a span of 9 bases. CDR3 size: 14 residues. Germline CDR1 reads SGHAT; CDR2 reads FQDESV (reference sequence). CDR3 in amino acids: CASSPGLNTGELFC. CDR3 nucleotides: TGTGCCAGCAGCCCGGGATTAAACACCGGGGAGCTGTTTTGT.

This clonotype was seen at least ten times. The chain has TRBV20-1 and TRBJ2-3; perhaps D is TRBD1 or TRBD2 (5 bases each). V lost 0 bases, J lost 4 bases, and 17 bases lay in between. The CDR3 is made up of 16 amino acids. Germline V gene sequence: CDR1 DFQATT, CDR2 SNEGSKA (reference sequence). CDR3 sequence: CSARDRGRVAADTQYF. CDR3 nucleotides: TGCAGTGCTAGAGATCGGGGCAGGGTGGCCGCAGATACGCAGTATTTT.

This clonotype was observed many times. J is TRBJ1-2 and V is TRBV2; D uncertain. CDR1 and CDR2 (germline): SNHLY, FYNNEI. There are 13 residues in the CDR3. Trimming removed 6 bases from V and 4 bases from J, with 12 bases in between. The CDR3 loop reads CASSRPQSYGYTF. The CDR3 DNA sequence: TGTGCCAGCAGCCGACCTCAATCCTATGGCTACACCTTC.

The J gene is TRBJ2-2, the V gene TRBV7-9; no reliable D call. From germline, CDR1 is SEHNR and CDR2 FQNEAQ (reference sequence). The ends were cut back, 0 bases at V and 5 bases at J, with 10 bases in the middle. CDR3 length: 15 amino acids. The CDR3 is CASSLARVGTGELFF. The CDR3 DNA sequence: TGTGCCAGCAGCTTAGCCCGGGTCGGGACCGGGGAGCTGTTTTTT.

The CDR3 coding sequence is TGCGCCAGCAGCCAGGTGGACAGGCTTGAAAAACTGTTTTTT. Its protein product is CASSQVDRLEKLFF. The genes are TRBV4-1 and TRBJ1-4; TRBD1 matches at 7 bases. The J segment lost 7 bases and the V segment lost 3 bases, leaving 5 bases of the junction unmatched. The CDR3 consists of 14 residues. Germline-derived CDR1 and CDR2 are MGHRA and YSYEKL.